These 25 T cell receptor beta chains originate from one sample sequenced in a study of cytomegalovirus exposure and HLA in healthy donors. Sequencing was performed with immunoSEQ multiplex PCR; in TCRdb, only in-frame clones are kept and a portion is missing. The sample holds 250,000 or so clones, nearly 90% seen once. The sample taken for sequencing was PBMCs. These receptors came from a woman aged 18 to 35 in good health and CMV-seronegative.

V is TRBV6-6 and J is TRBJ1-2; D not resolved. The CDR3 spans 15 residues. Germline CDR1 is MNHNY and CDR2 is SVGAGI (reference sequence). Trimming left V 2 bases short and J 1 base short, with 11 bases between. This chain's CDR3 is CASSYEGRINYGYTF. CDR3 DNA sequence: TGTGCCAGCAGTTACGAGGGCCGGATTAACTATGGCTACACCTTC.

J is TRBJ2-7 and V is TRBV4-3; D is perhaps TRBD2 (6 bases). The CDR3 is 14 residues long. Per the germline V gene, CDR1 is LGHNA and CDR2 is YSLEER. Trimming took off 0 bases at V and 5 bases at J, with 11 bases between the two ends. CDR3 loop: CASSQERRGNEQYF. CDR3 DNA sequence: TGCGCCAGCAGCCAAGAGCGCCGGGGGAACGAGCAGTACTTC.

V and J are TRBV27 and TRBJ1-2; tentative D call: TRBD1 (6 bases). CDR1 and CDR2 (germline): MNHEY, SMNVEV (reference sequence). The CDR3 is 15 residues long. V lost 3 bases and J 4 bases, leaving 15 bases between the germline ends. The CDR3 region has the DNA TGTGCCAGCAGTTTCGCGAACAGGGAAGCCTATGGCTACACCTTC. It translates to CASSFANREAYGYTF.

The chain couples TRBV4-1 to TRBJ2-3; D gene ambiguous. Trimming took 1 base from V and 2 from J, leaving 10 bases between them. The CDR3 loop spans 15 amino acids. The germline CDR1 and CDR2 sequences are MGHRA and YSYEKL. The CDR3 DNA reads as TGCGCCAGCAGCCAAGGAGGCGTATTCACAGATACGCAGTATTTT. This sequence encodes CASSQGGVFTDTQYF.

J is TRBJ1-6 and V is TRBV28; D perhaps matches TRBD1 (5 bases). The CDR3 covers 14 residues. Between the trimmed V and J ends, which lost 1 base and 11 bases, there was a span of 12 bases. Germline CDR1 reads MDHEN; CDR2 reads SYDVKM. Here the CDR3 DNA reads TGTGCCAGCAGTTTATCAGGGATGCCTACACCCCTCCACTTT. Its protein is CASSLSGMPTPLHF.

In nucleotides, the CDR3 is TGTGCCACAAGAGACTCTGGAAACACCATATATTTT. Translating gives CATRDSGNTIYF. The chain joins TRBV28 to TRBJ1-3; D remains unclear. Trimming took 10 bases from V and 0 from J, leaving 7 bases between them. The CDR3 runs to 12 residues. The germline V gene has CDR1 MDHEN and CDR2 SYDVKM. The complete variable domain, with remaining parts taken from reference TRBV28 and TRBJ1-3, reads DVKVTQSSRYLVKRTGEKVFLECVQDMDHENMFWYRQDPGLGLRLIYFSYDVKMKEKGDIPEGYSVSREKKERFSLILESASTNQTSMYLCATRDSGNTIYFGEGSWLTVV.

V is TRBV4-1 and J is TRBJ1-2, with D possibly TRBD1 on 6 matching bases. Germline lookup yields CDR1 MGHRA and CDR2 YSYEKL. Trimming removed 1 base at V and 4 bases at J, with 16 bases between. This CDR3 has 16 amino acids. The CDR3 DNA is TGCGCCAGCAGCCAAGTTAGGCAGGGGTCTACCTATGGCTACACCTTC. It specifies CASSQVRQGSTYGYTF.

V gene TRBV10-3 combines with J gene TRBJ1-2; D unresolved. CDR1 is ENHRY and CDR2 is SYGVKD in the germline V gene. The V end was cut by 11 bases, the J end by 6 bases, with 16 bases between. This CDR3 contains 12 residues. The CDR3 coding sequence is TGTGCCGCCTCTCAAGGAGGGAATGGCTACACCTTC. Encoded protein: CAASQGGNGYTF.

The V gene is TRBV7-2, the J gene TRBJ2-2; TRBD1 matches 10 bases. The V gene's germline CDR1 is SGHTA and CDR2 FQGNSA. There are 15 residues in the CDR3. The V segment lost 5 bases and the J segment 5 bases; nucleotides outside the gene matches: 5. CDR3 nucleotides: TGTGCCAGCAGCCGACAGGGGGCAATGACCGGGGAGCTGTTTTTT. Its translation: CASSRQGAMTGELFF.

J is TRBJ2-5 and V is TRBV11-2; D uncertain. Between the trimmed V and J ends, which lost 5 bases and 5 bases, there was a span of 3 bases. CDR3 size: 10 residues. Germline V lookup: CDR1 SGHAT, CDR2 FQNNGV. For the CDR3, the DNA is TGTGCCAGCAGCCATGAGACCCAGTACTTC. It is translated as CASSHETQYF.

The J gene is TRBJ1-4, the V gene TRBV7-9; 8 bases line up with TRBD1. CDR1 and CDR2 from the germline V gene are SEHNR and FQNEAQ (reference sequence). The CDR3 consists of 14 residues. With 4 bases clipped from V and 6 bases from J, the junction kept 4 bases outside the gene matches. CDR3 sequence: CASSSTGGYEKLFF. The DNA for the CDR3 is TGTGCCAGCAGCTCAACAGGGGGTTATGAAAAACTGTTTTTT.

This chain uses TRBV5-1 with TRBJ2-7; D is unclear. V was pared by 0 bases and J by 7 bases, with 14 bases between. This CDR3 region has 14 residues. Germline assignment: CDR1 SGHRS and CDR2 YFSETQ. This CDR3 reads CASSLEPAYYEQYF. The CDR3 nucleotides read TGCGCCAGCAGCTTGGAGCCAGCTTACTATGAGCAGTACTTC.

The chain uses TRBV5-8 and TRBJ2-3; 12 bases map to TRBD1. The length of the CDR3 is 16 residues. Germline trimming cut 0 bases from V and 7 bases from J; bases unmatched to any gene: 6. Germline loops: CDR1 SGHTS, CDR2 YDEGEE. The CDR3 DNA follows: TGTGCCAGCAGCTTGGAGGGGACAGGGGGCGCAAATACGCAGTATTTT. Encoded protein: CASSLEGTGGANTQYF. The variable domain in full, completed from reference TRBV5-8 and TRBJ2-3, reads EAGVTQSPTHLIKTRGQQATLRCSPISGHTSVYWYQQALGLGLQFLLWYDEGEERNRGNFPPRFSGRQFPNYSSELNVNALELEDSALYLCASSLEGTGGANTQYFGPGTRLTVL.

The chain joins TRBV4-3 to TRBJ2-2; TRBD1 matches 8 bases. Trimming at V came to 1 base and at J to 3 bases, leaving 7 bases not matched to a gene. CDR3 size: 17 residues. CDR1 and CDR2 (germline): LGHNA, YSLEER. This chain's CDR3 is CASSQGGTGVYTGELFF. The CDR3 DNA follows: TGCGCCAGCAGCCAAGGGGGGACAGGAGTCTACACCGGGGAGCTGTTTTTT.

This rearrangement joins TRBV27 to TRBJ1-5; no clear D gene. Germline values: CDR1 MNHEY, CDR2 SMNVEV (reference sequence). Trimming took off 7 bases at V and 10 bases at J, with 20 bases between the two ends. The CDR3 is made up of 14 amino acids. The CDR3 is CASTHTTGFLPQHF. For the CDR3, the DNA is TGTGCCAGCACTCATACGACGGGATTTCTCCCCCAGCATTTT.

The genes are TRBV7-6 and TRBJ2-2, with TRBD2 identical over 8 bases. Germline CDR1 SGHVS, CDR2 FNYEAQ. Unmatched junction bases numbered 19, after V lost 7 bases and J lost 6 bases. The CDR3 is 18 residues long. CDR3 protein: CASTSLITGTRISGELFF. The CDR3 bases are TGTGCCAGCACCTCACTAATCACCGGGACTAGAATTTCCGGGGAGCTGTTTTTT.

This clone was observed once. J is TRBJ2-3 and V is TRBV7-9; TRBD1 might be the D (5 bases). Germline V gives CDR1 SEHNR, CDR2 FQNEAQ (reference sequence). The CDR3 loop spans 13 amino acids. Trimming removed 5 bases at V and 4 bases at J, with 10 bases between. The CDR3 here is CASSAVGADTQYF. CDR3 in DNA: TGTGCCAGCAGCGCTGTAGGGGCAGATACGCAGTATTTT.

V usage is TRBV4-3 and J usage is TRBJ2-3; D possibly corresponds to TRBD2 (6 bases). V was clipped by 1 base and J by 0 bases, with 8 bases between them. The CDR3 is 15 residues long. From germline, CDR1 is LGHNA and CDR2 YSLEER. This chain's CDR3 is CASSQAGSSTDTQYF. The DNA of the CDR3 is TGCGCCAGCAGCCAAGCCGGGAGTAGCACAGATACGCAGTATTTT.

The chain couples TRBV4-1 to TRBJ2-1, with D possibly being TRBD2 (7 bases). This CDR3 comprises 14 residues. Germline V gene sequence: CDR1 MGHRA, CDR2 YSYEKL. V dropped 7 bases and J dropped 5 bases, with 15 bases sitting between them. CDR3 DNA sequence: TGCGCCAGCAACCGGGGGGCCTATGACAATGAGCAGTTCTTC. Translating gives CASNRGAYDNEQFF.

The CDR3 region has the DNA TGCGCCAGCAGCCAAGTCCTACTAGCGGGAAGGGAGCAGTTCTTC. It translates to CASSQVLLAGREQFF. The genes are TRBV4-3 and TRBJ2-1; 10 nucleotides agree with TRBD2. CDR1 LGHNA and CDR2 YSLEER come from the germline V gene. This CDR3 region has 15 residues. The V gene end was trimmed by 1 base and the J gene end by 10 bases; junction bases not matched to a gene: 7.

The V call is TRBV27, the J call TRBJ2-3, with TRBD2 identical over 13 bases. V shed 1 base and J 0 bases; nucleotides not matched to a gene: 4. CDR1 and CDR2 from the germline V gene are MNHEY and SMNVEV (reference sequence). The CDR3 sequence is 18 residues long. CDR3 loop: CASSLLLAGGPSTDTQYF. The CDR3, as DNA: TGTGCCAGCAGTTTATTACTAGCGGGGGGGCCTAGCACAGATACGCAGTATTTT.

Regarding this clone: This same CDR3 is encoded by further DNA sequences in the sample. The gene calls are TRBV6-5 and TRBJ1-2, with D unresolved. V was trimmed by 0 bases and J by 4 bases, leaving 9 bases between them. The CDR3 length is 14 residues. The germline gives CDR1 MNHEY, CDR2 SVGAGI. The CDR3 loop reads CASSYSTSGYGYTF. The CDR3 coding sequence is TGTGCCAGCAGTTACTCGACTAGTGGCTATGGCTACACCTTC.

V and J are TRBV7-2 and TRBJ2-7; D gene uncertain. The CDR3 is made up of 11 amino acids. Germline V gives CDR1 SGHTA, CDR2 FQGNSA. Deletions cut 8 bases from V and 2 bases from J, with 7 bases between. The DNA of the CDR3 is TGTGCCAGCGTGGCCCCCTACGAGCAGTACTTC. This gives the protein CASVAPYEQYF.

The rearrangement joins TRBV5-6 to TRBJ2-1; no clear D. The CDR3 runs to 12 residues. The V end was cut by 2 bases, the J end by 8 bases, with 8 bases between. Germline assignment: CDR1 SGHDT and CDR2 YYEEEE. CDR3 sequence (DNA): TGTGCCAGCAGCTTCAGATTCGATGAGCAGTTCTTC. Protein product: CASSFRFDEQFF.

The genes are TRBV6-5 and TRBJ1-6, with a possible D match to TRBD1 (5 bases). Trimming stripped 1 base from V and 9 bases from J, with 13 bases between. The length of the CDR3 is 15 residues. CDR1 and CDR2 from the germline V gene are MNHEY and SVGAGI. DNA for the CDR3: TGTGCCAGCAGTTACTGGCTCGGGGGAACTTCACCCCTCCACTTT. Encoded protein: CASSYWLGGTSPLHF.